This T cell receptor beta chain was sequenced for a study of human CD8 memory T cell subsets. General study results and limits: Chao1 estimates suggested higher diversity in stem-like memory T cells than in precursor exhausted T cells. In the comparison of repertoires, stem-like memory and precursor exhausted T cells overlapped only minimally. Measured by normalized Shannon-Wiener diversity, stem-like memory and precursor exhausted T cells were similarly high in diversity, which was not the case for effector memory cells.

In regard to this clonotype: The antigen is not known.

This CDR3 is built from 14 residues. Germline CDR1 LGHNT, CDR2 FRNRAP. Production of TCR beta libraries used UMI-labeled 5' RACE as the method. TCRdb reworked the 5' RACE reads into one entry per CDR3 protein, no DNA. This sample lists roughly 7,000 distinct CDR3 sequences; its ten largest clones have around a fifth. Each subset gave duplicate vials of about 140,000 sorted CD8+ T cells for RNA. The TCR sequence derives from a human donor in good health. Sample: CD8+ stem-like memory T cells (TSCM and TCM) sorted from PBMCs. Subset indicated: stem-like memory CD8 T cells (TSTEM), CCR7+ PD-1- TIGIT-. The chain employs TRBV12-5 and TRBJ2-7; TCRdb reports TRBD2, a call that lacks DNA to check it against. The CDR3: CASGLGTISSEQYF.